The clone carrying this TCR beta chain occurred once. The data belong to a study of blood T cell repertoires in COVID-19. The wider study: Samples taken during acute and convalescent COVID-19 were collected in the United States, Italy and Spain. The cDNA or gDNA used as material had been derived from T cells, B-cell-depleted T cells, or PBMCs.

In the original workflow: Estimation of nucleated cell counts was performed using reference gene primer amplification. Data came from immunoSEQ multiplex PCR; TCRdb stores just in-frame clones and leaves some out. V and J calls and clone size are given by that table; D and trimming were obtained from the DNA. The sample holds under 300,000 clones, about 86% seen once. This clonotype originated in a woman older than 75 with acute or convalescent COVID-19. Sequenced material: peripheral blood.

This chain's CDR3 is CASSEPPGGIGSPLHF. DNA for the CDR3: TGTGCCAGCAGTGAACCCCCAGGGGGAATCGGTTCACCCCTCCACTTT. The chain recombines TRBV2 with TRBJ1-6; TRBD1 matches at 7 bases. Germline V CDR1 and CDR2: SNHLY, FYNNEI. V shed 2 bases and J 9 bases; nucleotides not matched to a gene: 10. The length of the CDR3 is 16 residues.